This T cell receptor beta chain came from a study of identical twins. TCRdb redid the calling of the 5' RACE reads with MiXCR, one entry per CDR3 protein. The sample comprises around 470,000 distinct CDR3 sequences, around 14% of which are singletons, and about 0.53% rests with the top ten. The germline gives CDR1 MDHEN, CDR2 SYDVKM. The CDR3 extends over 16 amino acids. Trimming cost V 5 bases and J 3 bases; bases outside gene matches: 6. The data were also submitted as part of a second study, on yellow fever vaccine responses in identical twins.

The chain uses TRBV28 and TRBJ2-4, with 11 nucleotides matching TRBD1. Sequencing was carried out using CD4+ T cells sorted from blood. This receptor was taken from a woman aged 18-30 years in good health. As DNA, the CDR3 is TGTGCCAGCAGTCGCTCCGGGACAGGGGGCAAAAACATTCAGTACTTC. Translated, it gives CASSRSGTGGKNIQYF.